The rows below give T cell receptor beta chains drawn from one sample of a study of cytomegalovirus exposure and HLA in healthy donors. The method was immunoSEQ multiplex PCR; TCRdb's version includes in-frame clones alone and lacks a portion of them. Here the sample spans a few hundred thousand clones, about 79% being singletons. Specimen: PBMCs. The origin of the receptors is a young man in good health and CMV-seronegative. Each CDR3 is given with its conserved first and last residue. The order of the fields is V gene, CDR3 length, J gene, CDR3 protein.

v_call: TRBV30; cdr3_length: 16; j_call: TRBJ2-7; cdr3_aa: CAWSARWTGAGGEQYF
v_call: TRBV19; cdr3_length: 15; j_call: TRBJ2-5; cdr3_aa: CASSMEGAAQETQYF
v_call: TRBV30; cdr3_length: 14; j_call: TRBJ2-1; cdr3_aa: CAWSSLAGPFAQFF
v_call: TRBV4-3; cdr3_length: 16; j_call: TRBJ2-1; cdr3_aa: CASSQDRGSAYNEQFF
v_call: TRBV7-7; cdr3_length: 19; j_call: TRBJ2-1; cdr3_aa: CASSPFGQGLAGGPFEQFF
v_call: TRBV4-2; cdr3_length: 14; j_call: TRBJ2-7; cdr3_aa: CASSPPGQGYEQYF
v_call: TRBV6-4; cdr3_length: 17; j_call: TRBJ2-1; cdr3_aa: CASSGPETGDLSGEQFF
v_call: TRBV4-1; cdr3_length: 16; j_call: TRBJ2-3; cdr3_aa: CASSQDIRGLTDTQYF
v_call: TRBV4-3; cdr3_length: 13; j_call: TRBJ2-1; cdr3_aa: CASSQDYYNEQFF
v_call: TRBV5-1; cdr3_length: 14; j_call: TRBJ1-2; cdr3_aa: CASSLDSPGDGYTF
v_call: TRBV2; cdr3_length: 15; j_call: TRBJ1-2; cdr3_aa: CASSEGPGYLRGYTF
v_call: TRBV7-6; cdr3_length: 13; j_call: TRBJ2-2; cdr3_aa: CASSFTPDGELFF
v_call: TRBV5-1; cdr3_length: 14; j_call: TRBJ2-2; cdr3_aa: CASGHRGETGELFF
v_call: TRBV28; cdr3_length: 15; j_call: TRBJ1-2; cdr3_aa: CASTQDQGAWMGYTF
v_call: TRBV4-3; cdr3_length: 14; j_call: TRBJ2-7; cdr3_aa: CASSQGQDLYEQYF
v_call: TRBV2; cdr3_length: 13; j_call: TRBJ1-3; cdr3_aa: CASTRDGGNTIYF
v_call: TRBV9; cdr3_length: 13; j_call: TRBJ1-2; cdr3_aa: CASSVVASGGYTF
v_call: TRBV6-1; cdr3_length: 15; j_call: TRBJ1-4; cdr3_aa: CASSEQTGPNEKLFF
v_call: TRBV9; cdr3_length: 15; j_call: TRBJ1-4; cdr3_aa: CASSLTPAGGEKLFF
v_call: TRBV4-2; cdr3_length: 15; j_call: TRBJ2-5; cdr3_aa: CASSQDRGLGETQYF
v_call: TRBV7-9; cdr3_length: 16; j_call: TRBJ2-1; cdr3_aa: CASSAPLAGGLYEQFF
v_call: TRBV30; cdr3_length: 15; j_call: TRBJ1-4; cdr3_aa: CAWRGQGAANEKLFF
v_call: TRBV19; cdr3_length: 15; j_call: TRBJ2-3; cdr3_aa: CASSIRGGHTDTQYF
v_call: TRBV12-2; cdr3_length: 13; j_call: TRBJ1-2; cdr3_aa: CASRFRGKDGYTF
v_call: TRBV6-1; cdr3_length: 15; j_call: TRBJ1-2; cdr3_aa: CASSEWGTGNYGYTF
v_call: TRBV14; cdr3_length: 14; j_call: TRBJ1-3; cdr3_aa: CASSPGHSGNTIYF
v_call: TRBV4-1; cdr3_length: 17; j_call: TRBJ2-3; cdr3_aa: CASSPGGLAAAGDTQYF
v_call: TRBV4-3; cdr3_length: 15; j_call: TRBJ1-2; cdr3_aa: CASSPRDRANYGYTF
v_call: TRBV5-8; cdr3_length: 16; j_call: TRBJ2-2; cdr3_aa: CASSTGQGARTGELFF
v_call: TRBV7-2; cdr3_length: 14; j_call: TRBJ1-1; cdr3_aa: CASSAGQGNTEAFF
v_call: TRBV2; cdr3_length: 11; j_call: TRBJ2-7; cdr3_aa: CASSTGYEQYF
v_call: TRBV4-3; cdr3_length: 13; j_call: TRBJ2-3; cdr3_aa: CASSPKPGDTQYF
v_call: TRBV30; cdr3_length: 13; j_call: TRBJ1-1; cdr3_aa: CAWGPQGDTEAFF
v_call: TRBV7-9; cdr3_length: 17; j_call: TRBJ2-1; cdr3_aa: CASSLADPGQVINEQFF
v_call: TRBV29-1; cdr3_length: 11; j_call: TRBJ2-1; cdr3_aa: CSVAGVNEQFF
v_call: TRBV7-8; cdr3_length: 13; j_call: TRBJ1-1; cdr3_aa: CASSLHSHAEAFF
v_call: TRBV5-6; cdr3_length: 15; j_call: TRBJ2-2; cdr3_aa: CASSPTGGASGELFF
v_call: TRBV5-6; cdr3_length: 14; j_call: TRBJ1-5; cdr3_aa: CASSPGTGYQPQHF
v_call: TRBV11-2; cdr3_length: 16; j_call: TRBJ1-2; cdr3_aa: CASSLPQFRGDYGYTF
v_call: TRBV11-2; cdr3_length: 11; j_call: TRBJ2-1; cdr3_aa: CASSFRAGMFF
v_call: TRBV19; cdr3_length: 13; j_call: TRBJ2-3; cdr3_aa: CATRVSSTDTQYF
v_call: TRBV29-1; cdr3_length: 17; j_call: TRBJ2-1; cdr3_aa: CSVEDGRSGYSYNEQFF
v_call: TRBV6-6; cdr3_length: 12; j_call: TRBJ2-3; cdr3_aa: CASSFSRDTQYF
v_call: TRBV11-3; cdr3_length: 19; j_call: TRBJ2-7; cdr3_aa: CASSWGFTGTSNESYEQYF
v_call: TRBV30; cdr3_length: 13; j_call: TRBJ1-3; cdr3_aa: CAWGKDSGNTIYF
v_call: TRBV7-3; cdr3_length: 15; j_call: TRBJ2-5; cdr3_aa: CASSMGLADPGTQYF
v_call: TRBV6-1; cdr3_length: 15; j_call: TRBJ2-1; cdr3_aa: CASSELTGGSDEQFF
v_call: TRBV28; cdr3_length: 15; j_call: TRBJ2-7; cdr3_aa: CASNLGSGIIYEQYF
v_call: TRBV12-5; cdr3_length: 16; j_call: TRBJ1-2; cdr3_aa: CASGFAAGILERGYTF
v_call: TRBV7-6; cdr3_length: 16; j_call: TRBJ2-7; cdr3_aa: CASTHGGRTGGLEQYF
v_call: TRBV27; cdr3_length: 14; j_call: TRBJ2-1; cdr3_aa: CASIMTGRYNEQFF
v_call: TRBV7-9; cdr3_length: 15; j_call: TRBJ2-1; cdr3_aa: CASSPGTGRNNEQFF
v_call: TRBV7-6; cdr3_length: 16; j_call: TRBJ1-1; cdr3_aa: CASSLAQGRLNTEAFF
v_call: TRBV5-4; cdr3_length: 17; j_call: TRBJ2-1; cdr3_aa: CASSQGGTGSSYNEQFF
v_call: TRBV15; cdr3_length: 15; j_call: TRBJ1-1; cdr3_aa: CATSRPGQLNTEAFF
v_call: TRBV19; cdr3_length: 14; j_call: TRBJ1-1; cdr3_aa: CASSIDFSVTEAFF
v_call: TRBV7-6; cdr3_length: 15; j_call: TRBJ2-3; cdr3_aa: CASSQQGTSTDTQYF
v_call: TRBV7-2; cdr3_length: 16; j_call: TRBJ1-1; cdr3_aa: CASRPGRTGLGTEAFF
v_call: TRBV6-4; cdr3_length: 18; j_call: TRBJ2-5; cdr3_aa: CASSGDSYPPIKSGTQYF
v_call: TRBV9; cdr3_length: 17; j_call: TRBJ2-2; cdr3_aa: CASSEASGTGRAGELFF